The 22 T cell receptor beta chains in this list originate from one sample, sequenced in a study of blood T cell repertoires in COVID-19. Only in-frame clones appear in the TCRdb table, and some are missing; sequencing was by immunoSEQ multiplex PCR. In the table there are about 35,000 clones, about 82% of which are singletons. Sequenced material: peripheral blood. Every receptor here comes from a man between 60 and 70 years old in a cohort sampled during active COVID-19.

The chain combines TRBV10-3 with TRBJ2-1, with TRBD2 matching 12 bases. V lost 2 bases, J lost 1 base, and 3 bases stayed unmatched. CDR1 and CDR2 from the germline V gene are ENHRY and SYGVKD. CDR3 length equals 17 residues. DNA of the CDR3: TGTGCCATCAGTGAGGGTCTAGCGGGGGGGTCCTACAATGAGCAGTTCTTC. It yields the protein CAISEGLAGGSYNEQFF.

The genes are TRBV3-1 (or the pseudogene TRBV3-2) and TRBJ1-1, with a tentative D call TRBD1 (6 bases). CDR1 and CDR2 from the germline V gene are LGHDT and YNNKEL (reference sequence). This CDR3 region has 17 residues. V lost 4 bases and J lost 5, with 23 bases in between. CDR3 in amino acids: CASSPIYRGARETEAFF. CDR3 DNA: TGTGCCAGCAGCCCAATTTATCGGGGGGCAAGGGAAACTGAAGCTTTCTTT.

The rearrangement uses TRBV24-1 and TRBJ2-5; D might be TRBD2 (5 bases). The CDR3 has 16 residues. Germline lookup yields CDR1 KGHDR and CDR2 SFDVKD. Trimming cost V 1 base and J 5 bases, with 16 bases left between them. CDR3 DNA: TGTGCCACCAGTGATTTCGAGGGATCGTCCCTGGAGACCCAGTACTTC. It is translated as CATSDFEGSSLETQYF.

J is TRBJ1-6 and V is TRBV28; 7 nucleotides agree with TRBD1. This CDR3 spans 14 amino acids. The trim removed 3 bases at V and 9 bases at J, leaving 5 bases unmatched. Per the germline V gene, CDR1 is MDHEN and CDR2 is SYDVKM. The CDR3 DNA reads TGTGCCAGCAGTTTTGGGGACAGAACTTCACCCCTCCACTTT. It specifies CASSFGDRTSPLHF.

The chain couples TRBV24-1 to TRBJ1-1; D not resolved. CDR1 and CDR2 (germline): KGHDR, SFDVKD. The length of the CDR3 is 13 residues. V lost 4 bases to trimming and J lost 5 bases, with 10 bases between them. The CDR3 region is CATSELGGTEAFF. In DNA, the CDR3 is TGTGCCACCAGTGAACTTGGAGGGACTGAAGCTTTCTTT.

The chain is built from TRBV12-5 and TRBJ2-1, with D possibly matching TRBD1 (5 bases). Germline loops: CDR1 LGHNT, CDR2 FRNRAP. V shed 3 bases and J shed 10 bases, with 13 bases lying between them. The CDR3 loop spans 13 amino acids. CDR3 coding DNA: TGTGCTAGTGGTTTACATCAGGGCCCAGAGCAGTTCTTC. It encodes CASGLHQGPEQFF.

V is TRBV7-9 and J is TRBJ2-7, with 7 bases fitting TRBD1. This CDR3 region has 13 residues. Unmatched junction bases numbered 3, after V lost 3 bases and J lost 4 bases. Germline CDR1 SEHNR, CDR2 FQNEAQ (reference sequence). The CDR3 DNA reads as TGTGCCAGCAGCTTGAGGGGGCAGTACGAGCAGTACTTC. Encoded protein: CASSLRGQYEQYF.

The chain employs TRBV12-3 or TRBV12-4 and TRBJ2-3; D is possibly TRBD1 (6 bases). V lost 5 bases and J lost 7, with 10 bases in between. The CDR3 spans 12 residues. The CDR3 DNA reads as TGTGCCAGCAGTCCGAGGGGGAATACGCAGTATTTT. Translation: CASSPRGNTQYF.

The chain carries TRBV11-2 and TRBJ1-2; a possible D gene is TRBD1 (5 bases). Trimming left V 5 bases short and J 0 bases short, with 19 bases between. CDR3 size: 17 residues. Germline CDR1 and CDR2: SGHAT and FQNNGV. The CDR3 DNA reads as TGTGCCAGCAGCCAACTCCGAGCGACAGAGCCTAACTATGGCTACACCTTC. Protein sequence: CASSQLRATEPNYGYTF.

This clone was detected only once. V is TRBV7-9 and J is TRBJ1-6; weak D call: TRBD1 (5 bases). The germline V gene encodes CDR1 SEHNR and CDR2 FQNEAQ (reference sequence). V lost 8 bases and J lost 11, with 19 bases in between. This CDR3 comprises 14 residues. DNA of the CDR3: TGTGCCAGCGACCAGCCGGGCCCCAGGGCACCCCTCCACTTT. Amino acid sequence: CASDQPGPRAPLHF.

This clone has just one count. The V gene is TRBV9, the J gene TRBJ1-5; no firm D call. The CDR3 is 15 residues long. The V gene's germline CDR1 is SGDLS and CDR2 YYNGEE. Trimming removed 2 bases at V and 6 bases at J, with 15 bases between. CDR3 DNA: TGTGCCAGCAGCGTCGGGTACGGCGATGCTCAGCCCCAGCATTTT. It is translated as CASSVGYGDAQPQHF. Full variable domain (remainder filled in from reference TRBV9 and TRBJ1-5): DSGVTQTPKHLITATGQRVTLRCSPRSGDLSVYWYQQSLDQGLQFLIQYYNGEERAKGNILERFSAQQFPDLHSELNLSSLELGDSALYFCASSVGYGDAQPQHFGDGTRLSIL.

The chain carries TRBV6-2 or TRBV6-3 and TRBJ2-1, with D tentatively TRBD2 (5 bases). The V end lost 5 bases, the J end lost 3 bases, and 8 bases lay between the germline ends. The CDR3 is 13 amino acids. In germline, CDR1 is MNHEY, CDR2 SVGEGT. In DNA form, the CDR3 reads TGTGCCAGCAGTCCCGGGGTCTACAATGAGCAGTTCTTC. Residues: CASSPGVYNEQFF.

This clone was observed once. CDR3 region: CASSQTVTEETQYF. CDR3 coding DNA: TGTGCCAGCAGCCAAACTGTCACGGAAGAGACCCAGTACTTC. V usage is TRBV16 and J usage is TRBJ2-5; D is undetermined. The CDR3 spans 14 residues. Deletions cut 2 bases from V and 3 bases from J, with 10 bases between. Germline values: CDR1 KGHSY, CDR2 FQNENV.

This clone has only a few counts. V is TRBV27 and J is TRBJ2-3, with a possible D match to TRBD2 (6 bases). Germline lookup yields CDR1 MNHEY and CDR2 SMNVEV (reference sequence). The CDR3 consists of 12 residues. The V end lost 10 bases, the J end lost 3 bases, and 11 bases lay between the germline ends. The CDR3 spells CATGLLTDTQYF. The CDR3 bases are TGTGCCACCGGACTATTAACAGATACGCAGTATTTT.

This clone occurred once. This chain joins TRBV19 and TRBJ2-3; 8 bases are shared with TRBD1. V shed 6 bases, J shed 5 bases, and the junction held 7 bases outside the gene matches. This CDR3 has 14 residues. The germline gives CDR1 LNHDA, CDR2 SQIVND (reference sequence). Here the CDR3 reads CASRQTGAKDTQYF. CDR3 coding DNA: TGTGCCAGTAGACAGACAGGGGCGAAAGATACGCAGTATTTT.

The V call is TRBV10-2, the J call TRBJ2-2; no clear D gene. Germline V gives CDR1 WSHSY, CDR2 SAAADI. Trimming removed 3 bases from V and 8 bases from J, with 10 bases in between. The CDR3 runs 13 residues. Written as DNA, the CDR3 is TGCGCCAGCAGTGAAACCGTAGAGGGGGAGCTGTTTTTT. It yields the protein CASSETVEGELFF.

CDR3 coding DNA: TGTGCCAGCAGTGAAGTCCGGACAGGGGGAACAGATACGCAGTATTTT. Protein product: CASSEVRTGGTDTQYF. The V gene is TRBV25-1, the J gene TRBJ2-3; 10 bases are shared with TRBD1. Germline values: CDR1 MGHDK, CDR2 SYGVNS. CDR3 size: 16 residues. Trimming removed 2 bases from V and 3 bases from J; junction bases left unmatched: 5.

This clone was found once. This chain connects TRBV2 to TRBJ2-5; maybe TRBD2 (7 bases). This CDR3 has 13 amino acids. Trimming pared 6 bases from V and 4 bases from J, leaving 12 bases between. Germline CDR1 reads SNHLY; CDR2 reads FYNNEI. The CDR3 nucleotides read TGTGCCAGCAGCCGCGGGGGCCTAGAGACCCAGTACTTC. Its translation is CASSRGGLETQYF.

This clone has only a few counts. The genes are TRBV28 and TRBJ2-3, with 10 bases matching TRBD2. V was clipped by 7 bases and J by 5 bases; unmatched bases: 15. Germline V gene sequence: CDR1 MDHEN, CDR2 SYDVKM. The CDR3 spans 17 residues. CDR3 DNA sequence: TGTGCCAGCATGATTAGTCCAGCGGGAGGGCCCGGAGATACGCAGTATTTT. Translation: CASMISPAGGPGDTQYF.

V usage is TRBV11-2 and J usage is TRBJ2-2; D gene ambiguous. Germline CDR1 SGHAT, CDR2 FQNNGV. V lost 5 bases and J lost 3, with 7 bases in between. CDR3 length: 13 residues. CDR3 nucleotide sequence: TGTGCCAGCAGCAAAGCCCACACCGGGGAGCTGTTTTTT. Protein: CASSKAHTGELFF.

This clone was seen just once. The CDR3 protein is CASSQRQETQYF. CDR3 nucleotide sequence: TGTGCCAGCAGTCAACGGCAAGAGACCCAGTACTTC. This chain joins TRBV6-6 and TRBJ2-5; D is uncertain. V shed 5 bases and J shed 2 bases, with 6 bases lying between them. There are 12 residues in the CDR3. Per the germline V gene, CDR1 is MNHNY and CDR2 is SVGAGI (reference sequence).

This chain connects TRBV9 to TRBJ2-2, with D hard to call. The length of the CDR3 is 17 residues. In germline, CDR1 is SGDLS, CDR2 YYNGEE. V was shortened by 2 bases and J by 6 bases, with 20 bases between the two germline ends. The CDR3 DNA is TGTGCCAGCAGCGTTTTCCCCATTCGACTTAAATCCGGGGAGCTGTTTTTT. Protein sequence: CASSVFPIRLKSGELFF.